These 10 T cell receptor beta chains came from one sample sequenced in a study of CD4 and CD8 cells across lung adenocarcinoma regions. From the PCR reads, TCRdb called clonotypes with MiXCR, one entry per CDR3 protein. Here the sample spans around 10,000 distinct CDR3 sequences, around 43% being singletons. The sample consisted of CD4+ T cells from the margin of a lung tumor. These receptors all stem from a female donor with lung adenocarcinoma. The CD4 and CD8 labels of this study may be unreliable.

Here the CDR3 DNA reads TGTGCCAGCAGGGTTAAGGGGGCAGGCGTAAAAGAGACGCAGTATTTT. Its translation is CASRVKGAGVKETQYF. This chain connects TRBV27 to TRBJ2-3; 7 nucleotides agree with TRBD1. This CDR3 spans 16 amino acids. Germline V gene lookup returns CDR1 MNHEY and CDR2 SMNVEV (reference sequence). V gave up 6 bases and J gave up 9 bases; unmatched junction bases: 18.

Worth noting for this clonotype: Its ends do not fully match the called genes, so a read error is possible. CDR3 region: CGSSGLSGKDTQYF. CDR3 nucleotides: TGTGGCAGCTCGGGGCTTAGCGGCAAAGATACTCAGTACTTT. This sequence joins TRBV6-1 and TRBJ2-3, with D perhaps matching TRBD2 (6 bases). This CDR3 comprises 14 residues. Per germline, CDR1 MNHNS and CDR2 SASEGT.

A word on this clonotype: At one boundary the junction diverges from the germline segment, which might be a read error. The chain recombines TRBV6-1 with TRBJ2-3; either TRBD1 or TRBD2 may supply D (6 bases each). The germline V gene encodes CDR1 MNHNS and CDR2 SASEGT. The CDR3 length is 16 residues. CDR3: CASAGPGGTDPDTQYF. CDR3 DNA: TGTGCCAGCGCGGGGCCCGGGGGCACTGACCCAGATACGCAGTACTTT.

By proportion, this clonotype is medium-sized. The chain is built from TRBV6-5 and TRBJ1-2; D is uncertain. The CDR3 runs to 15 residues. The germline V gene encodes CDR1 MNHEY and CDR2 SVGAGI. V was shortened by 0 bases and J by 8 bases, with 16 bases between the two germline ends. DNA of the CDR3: TGTGCCAGCAGTTACTCGAACCCAGCAGTTCAAGGCTACACCTTC. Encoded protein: CASSYSNPAVQGYTF.

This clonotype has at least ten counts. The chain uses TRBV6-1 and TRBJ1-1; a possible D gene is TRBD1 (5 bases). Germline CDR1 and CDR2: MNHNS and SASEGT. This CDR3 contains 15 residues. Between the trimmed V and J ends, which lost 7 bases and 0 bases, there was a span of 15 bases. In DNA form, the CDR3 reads TGTGCCAGCAAGGAGTTCAGGGCCTTGAACACTGAAGCTTTCTTT. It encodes CASKEFRALNTEAFF.

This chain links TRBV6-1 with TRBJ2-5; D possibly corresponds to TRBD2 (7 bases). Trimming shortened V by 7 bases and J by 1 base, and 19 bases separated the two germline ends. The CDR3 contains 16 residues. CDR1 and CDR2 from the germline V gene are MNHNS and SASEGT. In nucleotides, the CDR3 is TGTGCCAGCAAGGGAGGGGGGGGCTGGACCCAAGAGACCCAGTACTTC. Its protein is CASKGGGGWTQETQYF.

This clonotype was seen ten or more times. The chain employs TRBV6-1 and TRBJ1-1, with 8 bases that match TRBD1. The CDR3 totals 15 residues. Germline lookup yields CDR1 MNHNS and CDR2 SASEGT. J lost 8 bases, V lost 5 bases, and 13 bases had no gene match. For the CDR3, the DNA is TGTGCCAGCAGTAGAAGACAGGGGAGTTTCCAGGAAGCTTTCTTT. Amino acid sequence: CASSRRQGSFQEAFF.

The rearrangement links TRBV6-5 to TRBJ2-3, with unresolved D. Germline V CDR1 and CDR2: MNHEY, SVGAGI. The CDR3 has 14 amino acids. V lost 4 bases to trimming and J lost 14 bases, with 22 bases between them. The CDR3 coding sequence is TGTGCCAGCAGTTTCGACTTACACACCGATGCGCTGTATTTT. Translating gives CASSFDLHTDALYF.

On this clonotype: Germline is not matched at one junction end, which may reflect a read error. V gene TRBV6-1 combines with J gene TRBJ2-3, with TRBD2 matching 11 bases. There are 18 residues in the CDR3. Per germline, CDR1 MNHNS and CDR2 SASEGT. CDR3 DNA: TGTGCCAGCAGTGAAGGGGTAGCGGGGGGGAGGAGCACAGATACGCAGTATTTC. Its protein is CASSEGVAGGRSTDTQYF.

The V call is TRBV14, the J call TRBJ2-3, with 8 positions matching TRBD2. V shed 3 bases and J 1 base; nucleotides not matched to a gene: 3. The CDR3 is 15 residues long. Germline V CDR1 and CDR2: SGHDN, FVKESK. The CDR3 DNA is TGTGCCAGCAGCCACGGACTAGCCGGCACAGATACGCAGTATTTT. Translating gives CASSHGLAGTDTQYF.